This T cell receptor beta chain was sequenced for a study of T cells in lung cancer brain metastases. Study-level findings and limits: Fragmented FFPE DNA may have left the infiltrating repertoire incompletely captured.

For this clone: The target antigen is unknown.

TCRdb's table, derived via immunoSEQ multiplex PCR, lists solely in-frame clones and lacks some. The table has 3,500 to 4,500 clones, roughly 89% seen once. This CDR3 region has 14 residues. J was trimmed by 4 bases and V by 4 bases; bases with no gene match: 5. In germline, CDR1 is SEHNR, CDR2 FQNEAQ (reference sequence). The TCR comes from a man in his fifties or sixties with non-small cell lung cancer. Material: tumor tissue from the primary lung tumor. The chain couples TRBV7-9 to TRBJ2-3; 7 bases map to TRBD2. CDR3 region: CASSSGTKSDTQYF. As DNA, the CDR3 is TGTGCCAGCAGCTCCGGGACTAAGTCAGATACGCAGTATTTT.